This T cell receptor (beta chain) is drawn from a study of blood T cell repertoires in COVID-19. In the source study's methods: The assay estimated nucleated cells by amplifying reference gene primers. Clones were read by immunoSEQ multiplex PCR, and TCRdb kept only the in-frame ones, dropping some. D and trimming come from the DNA, and the V and J calls and clone size come from that table. The table includes 150,000 to 200,000 clones, under 95% detected once. Trimming left V 4 bases short and J 8 bases short, with 17 bases between. This CDR3 comprises 15 residues. Germline V gene data show CDR1 as MNHEY and CDR2 as SMNVEV (reference sequence).

This sequence was found in a man in his sixties with active or convalescent COVID-19. The material sequenced was peripheral blood. The V call is TRBV27, the J call TRBJ1-4; the D gene is possibly TRBD1 (5 bases). DNA of the CDR3: TGTGCCAGCAGTTCCGAGGGGAGGACGAGAGAAAAACTGTTTTTT. It encodes CASSSEGRTREKLFF.